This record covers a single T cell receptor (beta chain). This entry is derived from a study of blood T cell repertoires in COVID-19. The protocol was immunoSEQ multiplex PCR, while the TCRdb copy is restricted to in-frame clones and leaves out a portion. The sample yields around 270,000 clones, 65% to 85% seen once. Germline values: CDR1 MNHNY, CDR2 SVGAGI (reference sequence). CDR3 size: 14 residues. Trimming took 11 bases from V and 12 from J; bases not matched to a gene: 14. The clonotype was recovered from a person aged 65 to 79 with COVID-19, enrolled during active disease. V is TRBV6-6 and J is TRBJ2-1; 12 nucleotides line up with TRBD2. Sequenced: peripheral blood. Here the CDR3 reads CAVRLAGDRMGQFF. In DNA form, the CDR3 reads TGTGCCGTACGACTAGCGGGGGATAGGATGGGGCAGTTCTTC.